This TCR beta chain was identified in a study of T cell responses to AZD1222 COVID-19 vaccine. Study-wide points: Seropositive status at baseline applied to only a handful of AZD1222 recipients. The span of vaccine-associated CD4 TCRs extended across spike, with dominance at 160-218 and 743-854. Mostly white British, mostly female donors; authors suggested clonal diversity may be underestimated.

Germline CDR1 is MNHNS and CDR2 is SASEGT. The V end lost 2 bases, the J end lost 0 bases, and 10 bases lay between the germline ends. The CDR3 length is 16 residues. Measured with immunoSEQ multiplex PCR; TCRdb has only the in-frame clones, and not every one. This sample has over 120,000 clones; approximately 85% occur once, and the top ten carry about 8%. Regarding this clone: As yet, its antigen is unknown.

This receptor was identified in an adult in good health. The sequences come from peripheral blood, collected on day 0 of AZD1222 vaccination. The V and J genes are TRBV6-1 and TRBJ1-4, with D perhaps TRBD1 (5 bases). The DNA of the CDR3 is TGTGCCAGCAGTGAAATTGACAGCCCAACTAATGAAAAACTGTTTTTT. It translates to CASSEIDSPTNEKLFF.